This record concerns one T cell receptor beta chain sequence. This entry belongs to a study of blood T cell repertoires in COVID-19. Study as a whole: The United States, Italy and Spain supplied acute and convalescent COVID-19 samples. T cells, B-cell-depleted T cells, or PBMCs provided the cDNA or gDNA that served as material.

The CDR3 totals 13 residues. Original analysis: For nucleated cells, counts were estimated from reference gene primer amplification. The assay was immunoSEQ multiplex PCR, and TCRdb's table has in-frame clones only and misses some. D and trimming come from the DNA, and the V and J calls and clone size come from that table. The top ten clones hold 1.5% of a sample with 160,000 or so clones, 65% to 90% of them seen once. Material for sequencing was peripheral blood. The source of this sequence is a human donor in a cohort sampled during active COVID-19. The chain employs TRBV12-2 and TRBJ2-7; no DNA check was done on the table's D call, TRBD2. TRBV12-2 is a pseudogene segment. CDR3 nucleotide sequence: TGTGCAAGTCGGCGGACTACCTTGGGGGAGCAGTACTTC. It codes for CASRRTTLGEQYF.